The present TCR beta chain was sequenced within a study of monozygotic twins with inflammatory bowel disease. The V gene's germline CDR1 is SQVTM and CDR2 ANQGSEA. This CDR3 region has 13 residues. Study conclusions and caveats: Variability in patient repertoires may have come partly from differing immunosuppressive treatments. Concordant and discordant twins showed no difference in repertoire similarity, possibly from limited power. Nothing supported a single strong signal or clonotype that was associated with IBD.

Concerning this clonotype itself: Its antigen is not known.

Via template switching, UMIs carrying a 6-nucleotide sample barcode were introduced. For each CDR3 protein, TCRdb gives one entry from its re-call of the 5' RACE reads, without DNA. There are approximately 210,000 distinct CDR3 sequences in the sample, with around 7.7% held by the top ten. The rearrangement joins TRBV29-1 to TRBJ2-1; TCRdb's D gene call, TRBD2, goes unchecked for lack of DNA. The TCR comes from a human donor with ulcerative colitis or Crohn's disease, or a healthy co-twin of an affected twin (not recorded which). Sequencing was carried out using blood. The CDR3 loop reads CSAWTSSYNEQFF.